What follows are 29 T cell receptor beta chains derived from one specimen sequenced in a study of T cell responses to AZD1222 COVID-19 vaccine (dated by TCRdb to 2020 to 2023). The time point label here, explained by the study, means: baseline before first vaccination. To prepare the library, the immunoSEQ multiplex PCR assay was applied. This immuneACCESS table, as held by TCRdb, lists in-frame sequences with V and J called but not all clones. Of the missing ones, under half trace to an unresolved V gene in checked studies; the others have no known cause. This sample has over 50,000 clones in its table, and 80% to 90% of those were observed once. Of the sample, around 15% is held by the ten largest clones. Sequenced material: peripheral blood, taken on day 0 of AZD1222 vaccination. These TCRs come from an adult in good health.

This chain joins TRBV5-6 and TRBJ2-7; D is possibly TRBD1 (5 bases). The germline V gene encodes CDR1 SGHDT and CDR2 YYEEEE. The V and J ends lost 2 bases and 1 base respectively, with 10 bases between them. The CDR3 is 14 amino acids. DNA of the CDR3: TGTGCCAGCAGCTTCTTGCAGGGATCCTACGAGCAGTACTTC. Residues: CASSFLQGSYEQYF.

The chain has TRBV13 and TRBJ2-7; TRBD2 aligns across 8 bases. Trimming removed 0 bases from V and 2 bases from J; junction bases left unmatched: 6. The germline gives CDR1 PRHDT, CDR2 FYEKMQ (reference sequence). CDR3 size: 16 residues. CDR3 residues: CASSLGLSGIAYEQYF. The CDR3 DNA is TGTGCCAGCAGCTTAGGACTTAGCGGGATTGCCTACGAGCAGTACTTC.

V gene TRBV27 combines with J gene TRBJ2-1, with unresolved D. The CDR3 loop spans 11 amino acids. Between the trimmed V and J ends, which lost 2 bases and 10 bases, there was a span of 6 bases. The germline CDR1 and CDR2 sequences are MNHEY and SMNVEV (reference sequence). CDR3 DNA sequence: TGTGCCAGCAGTTTAGTCGGGGAGCAGTTCTTC. Encoded protein: CASSLVGEQFF.

This clone was seen just once. V usage is TRBV9 and J usage is TRBJ1-2; D is perhaps TRBD1 (6 bases). Germline V gives CDR1 SGDLS, CDR2 YYNGEE. The CDR3 has 13 residues. Trimming took 0 bases from V and 8 from J, leaving 11 bases between them. The CDR3 here is CASSVDWGQGYTF. The CDR3 nucleotides read TGTGCCAGCAGCGTAGACTGGGGGCAAGGCTACACCTTC.

The chain joins TRBV28 to TRBJ2-7; TRBD1 is a possible D gene (5 bases). Trimming stripped 10 bases from V and 9 bases from J, with 13 bases between. Germline V CDR1 and CDR2: MDHEN, SYDVKM. The CDR3 length is 10 residues. This CDR3 is CATTGETQYF. DNA for the CDR3: TGTGCCACCACAGGCGAGACGCAGTACTTC.

This chain connects TRBV18 to TRBJ1-5; D gene uncertain. Trimming cost V 3 bases and J 2 bases, with 5 bases left between them. Germline V gene lookup returns CDR1 KGHSH and CDR2 LQKENI. This CDR3 has 13 residues. The CDR3 DNA reads TGTGCCAGCTCACCCCAAGGCAATCAGCCCCAGCATTTT. Encoded protein: CASSPQGNQPQHF.

V gene TRBV5-1 combines with J gene TRBJ2-7; D not resolved. V lost 0 bases to trimming and J lost 2 bases, with 6 bases between them. The CDR3 totals 13 residues. Germline assignment: CDR1 SGHRS and CDR2 YFSETQ. CDR3 protein: CASSLGAPYEQYF. The CDR3 region has the DNA TGCGCCAGCAGCTTGGGTGCGCCCTACGAGCAGTACTTC.

This clone was detected only once. The chain combines TRBV12-3 or TRBV12-4 with TRBJ1-3; unclear D gene. The V gene lost 6 bases and the J gene lost 9 bases, with 9 bases spanning the gap. The CDR3 length is 11 residues. As DNA, the CDR3 is TGTGCCAGCAGGGGATATACCACCATATATTTT. This encodes CASRGYTTIYF.

The rearrangement uses TRBV7-2 and TRBJ2-1; either TRBD1 or TRBD2 may fit D (5 bases each). V lost 6 bases and J 2 bases, leaving 11 bases between the germline ends. Germline V gives CDR1 SGHTA, CDR2 FQGNSA. CDR3 length: 14 residues. The CDR3 reads CASSTPGPYNEQFF. In nucleotides, the CDR3 is TGTGCCAGCAGTACCCCGGGACCCTACAATGAGCAGTTCTTC. Based on the CDR3 plus reference TRBV7-2 and TRBJ2-1, the full variable domain is GAGVSQSPSNKVTEKGKDVELRCDPISGHTALYWYRQSLGQGLEFLIYFQGNSAPDKSGLPSDRFSAERTGGSVSTLTIQRTQQEDSAVYLCASSTPGPYNEQFFGPGTRLTVL.

Only one count was recorded for this clone. The rearrangement uses TRBV5-1 and TRBJ2-7, with 9 nucleotides matching TRBD2. CDR1 is SGHRS and CDR2 is YFSETQ in the germline V gene. This CDR3 is 16 amino acids long. The ends lost 5 bases at V and 2 bases at J; junction bases unmatched: 11. CDR3 in DNA: TGCGCCAGCAGGTTCCTCGACCTAGCGGGAACCTACGAGCAGTACTTC. Protein: CASRFLDLAGTYEQYF.

This sequence joins TRBV5-4 and TRBJ2-2; 8 positions agree with TRBD2. V dropped 3 bases and J dropped 1; count of bases not matched to a gene: 11. This CDR3 is built from 18 residues. Germline CDR1 reads SGHNT; CDR2 reads YYREEE (reference sequence). In nucleotides, the CDR3 is TGTGCCAGCAGCTCCCCTAGCGGGCAGGGACTGAACACCGGGGAGCTGTTTTTT. Amino acid sequence: CASSSPSGQGLNTGELFF.

This sequence joins TRBV2 and TRBJ1-5; TRBD1 matches 8 bases. V dropped 1 base and J dropped 6; count of bases not matched to a gene: 5. CDR1 SNHLY and CDR2 FYNNEI come from the germline V gene. CDR3 length: 15 amino acids. The CDR3 is CASSEGTGKGQPQHF. In DNA form, the CDR3 reads TGTGCCAGCAGTGAAGGGACAGGGAAGGGTCAGCCCCAGCATTTT.

This sequence joins TRBV27 and TRBJ2-5, with D possibly matching TRBD1 (5 bases). This CDR3 comprises 14 residues. The V gene lost 3 bases and the J gene lost 3 bases, with 11 bases spanning the gap. CDR1 and CDR2 from the germline V gene are MNHEY and SMNVEV (reference sequence). CDR3 coding DNA: TGTGCCAGCAGTTTTTGGGGCTCAGAAGAGACCCAGTACTTC. This translates into CASSFWGSEETQYF.

The CDR3, as DNA: TGCGCCAGCAGCCAAGGCCAGGCAAACACCGGGGAGCTGTTTTTT. Translating gives CASSQGQANTGELFF. The chain employs TRBV4-3 and TRBJ2-2; D not resolved. The V end lost 1 base, the J end lost 2 bases, and 8 bases lay between the germline ends. This CDR3 region has 15 residues. Germline lookup yields CDR1 LGHNA and CDR2 YSLEER.

This rearrangement joins TRBV30 to TRBJ2-7, with D possibly being TRBD2 (6 bases). Germline V gives CDR1 GTSNPN, CDR2 SVGIG (reference sequence). V lost 2 bases and J lost 4, with 12 bases in between. This CDR3 comprises 13 residues. Here the CDR3 DNA reads TGTGCCTGGAGTCCGCGGAGGGCGTACGAGCAGTACTTC. Amino acid sequence: CAWSPRRAYEQYF.

The chain combines TRBV5-1 with TRBJ2-2, with a weak D call TRBD2 (7 bases). Trimming shortened V by 4 bases and J by 0 bases, and 13 bases separated the two germline ends. Per germline, CDR1 SGHRS and CDR2 YFSETQ. The CDR3 has 16 residues. CDR3 sequence: CASSLQGLPNTGELFF. For the CDR3, the DNA is TGCGCCAGCAGCCTACAGGGACTACCGAACACCGGGGAGCTGTTTTTT.

The V and J genes are TRBV7-3 and TRBJ1-1, with D tentatively TRBD1 (6 bases). The CDR3 runs to 14 residues. Trimming removed 1 base from V and 7 bases from J, with 13 bases in between. Germline V CDR1 and CDR2: SGHTA, FQGTGA. The CDR3 DNA is TGTGCCAGCAGCTTAATGCCAGGGGAGGGTGAAGCTTTCTTT. It translates to CASSLMPGEGEAFF.

In this sample, this clone turned up once. J is TRBJ1-4 and V is TRBV5-1, with D perhaps matching TRBD1 (5 bases). CDR1 SGHRS and CDR2 YFSETQ come from the germline V gene. V was pared by 0 bases and J by 3 bases, with 15 bases between. This CDR3 is built from 17 residues. This chain's CDR3 is CASSLGRVTGANEKLFF. The DNA of the CDR3 is TGCGCCAGCAGCTTGGGAAGGGTGACGGGGGCTAATGAAAAACTGTTTTTT. The full variable domain, with the rest looked up from reference TRBV5-1 and TRBJ1-4, is KAGVTQTPRYLIKTRGQQVTLSCSPISGHRSVSWYQQTPGQGLQFLFEYFSETQRNKGNFPGRFSGRQFSNSRSEMNVSTLELGDSALYLCASSLGRVTGANEKLFFGSGTQLSVL.

This chain links TRBV7-8 with TRBJ2-7; 7 bases agree with TRBD1. The germline V gene has CDR1 SGHVS and CDR2 FQNEAQ. This CDR3 has 14 residues. The ends lost 2 bases at V and 2 bases at J; junction bases unmatched: 3. CDR3 sequence (DNA): TGTGCCAGCAGCTTAACAGGGGCGGCCTACGAGCAGTACTTC. Protein product: CASSLTGAAYEQYF.

The V call is TRBV18, the J call TRBJ1-2; the D gene is possibly TRBD1 (6 bases). CDR3 length: 15 residues. Germline CDR1 is KGHSH and CDR2 is LQKENI. With 4 bases removed from V and 7 bases from J, the gap between germline ends came to 19 bases. In nucleotides, the CDR3 is TGTGCCAGCTCACTCGGGGAAGGGGGGCGCCGTGGCTACACCTTC. It is translated as CASSLGEGGRRGYTF.

The chain uses TRBV10-1 and TRBJ2-7; D unresolved. Between the trimmed V and J ends, which lost 3 bases and 0 bases, there was a span of 24 bases. The germline V gene has CDR1 WNHNN and CDR2 SYGVQD (reference sequence). The CDR3 consists of 19 residues. CDR3 loop: CASSERTDELPQSSYEQYF. In DNA form, the CDR3 reads TGCGCCAGCAGTGAACGGACGGACGAACTACCCCAGAGCTCCTACGAGCAGTACTTC.

This CDR3 is CSASGLAEKLGGEQYF. The CDR3 nucleotides read TGCAGTGCTAGTGGACTAGCGGAGAAACTAGGGGGCGAGCAGTACTTC. The rearrangement joins TRBV20-1 to TRBJ2-7; 10 bases are shared with TRBD2. Germline V gene data show CDR1 as DFQATT and CDR2 as SNEGSKA (reference sequence). CDR3 length equals 16 residues. J was trimmed by 6 bases and V by 3 bases; bases with no gene match: 14.

This clone was recorded once. V and J are TRBV6-5 and TRBJ1-1; D perhaps matches TRBD1 (6 bases). The CDR3 covers 13 residues. V lost 6 bases and J lost 3, with 11 bases in between. CDR1 and CDR2 (germline): MNHEY, SVGAGI. The CDR3 protein is CASRYRADTEAFF. CDR3 nucleotides: TGTGCCAGCAGGTACAGGGCGGACACTGAAGCTTTCTTT.

The chain combines TRBV2 with TRBJ1-2; D is unclear. The V end was cut by 3 bases, the J end by 4 bases, with 12 bases between. Germline V lookup: CDR1 SNHLY, CDR2 FYNNEI. The CDR3 runs to 14 residues. The CDR3 DNA reads as TGTGCCAGCAGTGATCGGGTTGGGATCTATGGCTACACCTTC. It yields the protein CASSDRVGIYGYTF.

The J gene is TRBJ2-7, the V gene TRBV30, with a tentative D call TRBD1 (6 bases). With 5 bases removed from V and 3 bases from J, the gap between germline ends came to 14 bases. The CDR3 consists of 13 residues. CDR1 is GTSNPN and CDR2 is SVGIG in the germline V gene (reference sequence). The CDR3: CAWGRTAGYEQYF. CDR3 DNA sequence: TGTGCCTGGGGTAGGACAGCCGGCTACGAGCAGTACTTC.

This clone was detected a few times. V gene TRBV4-2 combines with J gene TRBJ1-4; 7 nucleotides line up with TRBD1. V dropped 0 bases and J dropped 7; count of bases not matched to a gene: 8. This CDR3 region has 16 residues. Germline CDR1 and CDR2: LGHNA and YNFKEQ. CDR3 bases: TGTGCCAGCAGCCAAGATGAGGGAGGGGGCGTTGAAAAACTGTTTTTT. Amino acids: CASSQDEGGGVEKLFF.

The chain couples TRBV6-5 to TRBJ2-1, with D possibly TRBD1 on 6 matching bases. The V gene's germline CDR1 is MNHEY and CDR2 SVGAGI. V lost 8 bases and J 6 bases, leaving 20 bases between the germline ends. The CDR3 extends over 15 amino acids. CDR3: CASRSQRLGGNEQFF. As DNA, the CDR3 is TGTGCCAGCCGCTCACAGAGGTTAGGGGGCAATGAGCAGTTCTTC.

The rearrangement joins TRBV11-3 to TRBJ2-2; TRBD1 matches at 11 bases. The germline gives CDR1 SGHNT, CDR2 YENEEA. This CDR3 region has 17 residues. V lost 1 base and J lost 6; bases outside the gene matches: 7. CDR3 in DNA: TGTGCCAGCAGCTTAGTTTGGACAGGGGGCGACTCCGGGGAGCTGTTTTTT. As protein: CASSLVWTGGDSGELFF.

The chain joins TRBV6-5 to TRBJ2-1, with D unresolved. This CDR3 contains 13 residues. V lost 2 bases and J 10 bases, leaving 12 bases between the germline ends. Germline V CDR1 and CDR2: MNHEY, SVGAGI. The CDR3 DNA is TGTGCCAGCAGTTACAGTGGGGTGCAGGAGCAGTTCTTC. It translates to CASSYSGVQEQFF.